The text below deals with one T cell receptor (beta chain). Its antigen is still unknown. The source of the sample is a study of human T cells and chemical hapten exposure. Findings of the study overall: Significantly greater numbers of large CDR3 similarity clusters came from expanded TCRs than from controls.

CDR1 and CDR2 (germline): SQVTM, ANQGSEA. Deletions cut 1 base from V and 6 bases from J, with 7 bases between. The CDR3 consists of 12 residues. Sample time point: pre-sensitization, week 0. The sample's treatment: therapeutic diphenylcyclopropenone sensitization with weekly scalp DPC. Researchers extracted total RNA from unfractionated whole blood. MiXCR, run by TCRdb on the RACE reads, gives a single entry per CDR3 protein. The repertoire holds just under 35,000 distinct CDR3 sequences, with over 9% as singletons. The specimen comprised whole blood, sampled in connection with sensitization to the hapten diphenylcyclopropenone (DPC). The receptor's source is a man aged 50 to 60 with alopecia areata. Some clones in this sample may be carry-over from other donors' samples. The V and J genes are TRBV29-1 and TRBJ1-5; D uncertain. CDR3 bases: TGCAGCGTTGAAGTGGTGGGTCAGCCCCAGCATTTT. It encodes CSVEVVGQPQHF.